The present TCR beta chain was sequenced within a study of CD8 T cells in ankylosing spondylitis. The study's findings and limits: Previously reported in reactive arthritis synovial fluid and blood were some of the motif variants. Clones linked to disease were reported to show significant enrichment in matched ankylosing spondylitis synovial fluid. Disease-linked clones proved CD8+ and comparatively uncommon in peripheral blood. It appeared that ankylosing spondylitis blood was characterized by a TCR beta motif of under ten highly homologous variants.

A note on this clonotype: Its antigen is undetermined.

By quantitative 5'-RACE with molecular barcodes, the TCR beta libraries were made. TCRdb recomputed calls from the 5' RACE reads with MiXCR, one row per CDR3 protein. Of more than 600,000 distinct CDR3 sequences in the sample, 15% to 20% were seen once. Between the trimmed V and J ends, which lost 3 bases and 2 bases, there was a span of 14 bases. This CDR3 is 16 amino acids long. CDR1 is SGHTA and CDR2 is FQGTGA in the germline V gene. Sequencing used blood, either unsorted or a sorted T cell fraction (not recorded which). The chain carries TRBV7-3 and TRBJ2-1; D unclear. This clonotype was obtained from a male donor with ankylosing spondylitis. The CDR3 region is CASSFTGPPPYNEQFF. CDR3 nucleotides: TGTGCCAGCAGCTTCACCGGTCCCCCCCCCTACAATGAGCAGTTCTTC. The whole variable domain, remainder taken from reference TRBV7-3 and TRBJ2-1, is GAGVSQTPSNKVTEKGKYVELRCDPISGHTALYWYRQSLGQGPEFLIYFQGTGAADDSGLPNDRFFAVRPEGSVSTLKIQRTERGDSAVYLCASSFTGPPPYNEQFFGPGTRLTVL.